This T cell receptor beta chain was recorded in a study of shared T cell receptors in the human thymus. The germline V and J ends were trimmed by 1 base and 2 bases, with 12 bases remaining between them. CDR3 length: 16 amino acids. Germline V CDR1 and CDR2: MGHRA, YSYEKL. Data came from immunoSEQ multiplex PCR; TCRdb stores just in-frame clones and leaves some out. The sample lists some 660,000 clones, more than 70% occurring once. This sample also appeared in a second study, on human thymus T cells. As that report states: It was healthy Finnish infants having corrective surgery for congenital heart defects who were the donors. Corrective cardiac operations yielded the resected thymus tissue. Blood and thymic repertoires both appeared biased in V and J gene usage.

The sequence came from a boy in the first two years of life with a congenital heart defect. This chain links TRBV4-1 with TRBJ2-1, with D possibly matching TRBD1 (6 bases). Sequencing was done on a sample of thymocytes. CDR3 residues: CASSQGQAEAYNEQFF. Written as DNA, the CDR3 is TGCGCCAGCAGCCAAGGACAGGCGGAGGCCTACAATGAGCAGTTCTTC.